This TCR beta chain was found in a study of Graves' ophthalmopathy and Graves' hyperthyroidism. The sample holds a few counts of this clonotype. Beta-chain TCR CDR3 regions were amplified from RNA transcripts. The first-round RT-PCR employed HTBI primers together with the Qiagen OneStep RT-PCR kit. A multiplex PCR was then performed as the second round. TCRdb fed the multiplex PCR reads into MiXCR, producing one record per CDR3 protein. The sample has about 740,000 distinct CDR3 sequences; 40% are singletons. Germline V CDR1 and CDR2: SEHNR, FQNEAQ (reference sequence). The CDR3 runs to 14 residues. Trimming pared 6 bases from V and 5 bases from J, leaving 13 bases between.

The receptor's source is an adult man with Graves' ophthalmopathy. Sequencing was done on a sample of peripheral blood. The chain is built from TRBV7-9 and TRBJ1-4; D unclear. CDR3 bases: TGTGCCAGCAGTTACGCGGTCCAAAATGAAAAACTGTTTTTT. It yields the protein CASSYAVQNEKLFF.